The entry that follows covers one T cell receptor (beta chain) sequence. The study ran its PCR with 60 Vbeta and 13 Jbeta primers. The data were produced by immunoSEQ multiplex PCR, yet TCRdb's version contains in-frame clones alone and is incomplete. Found here are fewer than 200,000 clones, roughly four fifths of them singletons; the top ten hold around 1.5%. V dropped 7 bases and J dropped 6; count of bases not matched to a gene: 13. CDR3 size: 16 residues. CDR1 MNHNY and CDR2 SVGAGI come from the germline V gene (reference sequence). The data are from a study of cytomegalovirus exposure and HLA in healthy donors.

The chain combines TRBV6-6 with TRBJ1-5, with TRBD1 identical over 9 bases. This receptor was obtained from a man aged 50-59 years in good health and CMV-seronegative. Specimen: PBMCs. CDR3 DNA: TGTGCCAGCATCAACGGTGGGGGACAGGGTCTTCAGCCCCAGCATTTT. Its protein product is CASINGGGQGLQPQHF.